The next 14 T cell receptor beta chains were all read from a single sample in a study of Graves' ophthalmopathy and Graves' hyperthyroidism. RNA transcripts were the template, and TCR beta CDR3 regions were amplified from them. The authors performed first-round RT-PCR with HTBI primers and then a second-round multiplex PCR. One entry per CDR3 protein, called by TCRdb with MiXCR from the multiplex PCR reads. The sample yields 450,000 or so distinct CDR3 sequences, approximately 15% seen once. What was sequenced was blood. The source is a woman younger than 45 with Graves' ophthalmopathy.

This clonotype was seen at least ten times. The rearrangement links TRBV6-1 to TRBJ1-5, with D hard to call. CDR1 is MNHNS and CDR2 is SASEGT in the germline V gene. This CDR3 is built from 13 residues. V lost 7 bases and J lost 0, with 7 bases in between. The CDR3 spells CASKLNSNQPQHF. The DNA for the CDR3 is TGTGCCAGCAAGCTTAATAGCAATCAGCCCCAGCATTTT.

At least ten counts were recorded for this clonotype. The chain couples TRBV6-2 or TRBV6-3 to TRBJ2-2; 7 nucleotides match TRBD1. V lost 7 bases, J lost 3 bases, and 11 bases stayed unmatched. This CDR3 spans 16 amino acids. Germline-derived CDR1 and CDR2 are MNHEY and SVGEGT. CDR3 in amino acids: CASKIGQDGDTGELFF. CDR3 in DNA: TGTGCCAGCAAGATTGGACAGGATGGGGACACCGGGGAGCTGTTTTTT.

The chain combines TRBV6-1 with TRBJ2-7; D is uncertain. The germline gives CDR1 MNHNS, CDR2 SASEGT. Trimming shortened V by 6 bases and J by 6 bases, and 15 bases separated the two germline ends. This CDR3 region has 13 residues. The CDR3 DNA follows: TGTGCCAGCAGCAGGTCCTCGGCGATCGAGCAGTACTTC. Protein: CASSRSSAIEQYF.

In this sample, this clonotype turned up many times. The chain has TRBV6-5 and TRBJ2-7, with 10 bases lining up with TRBD2. This CDR3 has 15 amino acids. V gave up 6 bases and J gave up 7 bases; unmatched junction bases: 12. CDR1 and CDR2 (germline): MNHEY, SVGAGI. The CDR3 DNA reads as TGTGCCAGCAGGCGAGGGACTAGCGACCCCGGGGAGCAGTACTTC. Its translation: CASRRGTSDPGEQYF.

Ten or more counts support this clonotype. The chain carries TRBV7-9 and TRBJ1-2, with 8 bases that match TRBD1. CDR1 and CDR2 from the germline V gene are SEHNR and FQNEAQ (reference sequence). V trimming: 2 bases; J trimming: 7 bases; junction bases outside the gene matches: 0. The CDR3 is 12 amino acids. CDR3 in amino acids: CASSLQGAGYTF. The DNA of the CDR3 is TGTGCCAGCAGCTTACAGGGGGCTGGCTACACCTTC.

In this sample, this clonotype turned up many times. Here the CDR3 DNA reads TGTGCCAGCAGCCGAGTTGGCGACACCTACGAGCAGTACTTC. Protein: CASSRVGDTYEQYF. The V gene is TRBV5-8, the J gene TRBJ2-7; D gene uncertain. V lost 4 bases to trimming and J lost 2 bases, with 13 bases between them. Germline values: CDR1 SGHTS, CDR2 YDEGEE. The CDR3 consists of 14 residues.

This clonotype was counted many times. The chain joins TRBV15 to TRBJ1-1; D unresolved. V was clipped by 8 bases and J by 1 base, with 20 bases between them. Germline V gives CDR1 LNHNV, CDR2 YYDKDF (reference sequence). The CDR3 contains 16 residues. CDR3 sequence: CATDSMESWGNTEAFF. The CDR3 nucleotides read TGTGCCACCGATTCAATGGAAAGCTGGGGGAACACTGAAGCTTTCTTT.

This clonotype was counted ten times or more. The chain recombines TRBV29-1 with TRBJ2-7; D is undetermined. V lost 5 bases and J 1 base, leaving 6 bases between the germline ends. This CDR3 region has 11 residues. The germline V gene encodes CDR1 SQVTM and CDR2 ANQGSEA. The CDR3 bases are TGCAGCGTTAGGGATTCCTACGAGCAGTACTTC. This translates into CSVRDSYEQYF.

This clonotype showed up many times. V usage is TRBV29-1 and J usage is TRBJ1-2; D unclear. Trimming shortened V by 7 bases and J by 5 bases, and 17 bases separated the two germline ends. Per the germline V gene, CDR1 is SQVTM and CDR2 is ANQGSEA. The CDR3 totals 13 residues. The CDR3 DNA reads as TGCAGCGCGGGGAGAGCGAGGATATATGGCTACACCTTC. Protein: CSAGRARIYGYTF.

The table lists this clonotype with many counts. V usage is TRBV6-5 and J usage is TRBJ1-5; tentatively, D is TRBD1 (6 bases). The germline V gene has CDR1 MNHEY and CDR2 SVGAGI. V lost 0 bases, J lost 2 bases, and 11 bases lay in between. This CDR3 region has 16 residues. The CDR3 here is CASSYSLQGGNQPQHF. CDR3 bases: TGTGCCAGCAGTTACTCACTACAGGGAGGCAATCAGCCCCAGCATTTT.

This clonotype has a count of ten or more. The CDR3 DNA reads as TGTGCCAGCAGACAGGGGGCCGGGGAGCTGTTTTTT. Its translation is CASRQGAGELFF. The V gene is TRBV6-1, the J gene TRBJ2-2, with 8 bases that match TRBD1. CDR1 and CDR2 from the germline V gene are MNHNS and SASEGT. The V and J ends lost 6 bases and 6 bases, in that order; junction bases with no gene match: 0. The CDR3 is made up of 12 amino acids.

At least ten counts were recorded for this clonotype. The CDR3 reads CSAKPHRGEFYEQYF. CDR3 sequence (DNA): TGCAGTGCTAAACCGCACAGGGGCGAATTTTACGAGCAGTACTTC. V is TRBV20-1 and J is TRBJ2-7; 7 bases are a match to TRBD1. The CDR3 loop spans 15 amino acids. V lost 4 bases to trimming and J lost 4 bases; unmatched junction nucleotides: 13. In germline, CDR1 is DFQATT, CDR2 SNEGSKA (reference sequence).

This clonotype was recorded many times. V gene TRBV6-1 combines with J gene TRBJ1-1, with D perhaps TRBD1 (5 bases). CDR1 and CDR2 (germline): MNHNS, SASEGT. The CDR3 is 12 residues long. Between the trimmed V and J ends, which lost 7 bases and 1 base, there was a span of 7 bases. The CDR3 region has the DNA TGTGCCAGCACCACAGGGAACACTGAAGCTTTCTTT. Translation: CASTTGNTEAFF.

This clonotype was seen ten or more times. The J gene is TRBJ1-6, the V gene TRBV6-1; weak D call: TRBD1 (6 bases). V lost 3 bases, J lost 8 bases, and 8 bases lay in between. The germline V gene has CDR1 MNHNS and CDR2 SASEGT. The CDR3 sequence is 13 residues long. CDR3 sequence: CASSDHRDSPLHF. DNA of the CDR3: TGTGCCAGCAGTGATCACAGGGATTCACCCCTCCACTTT.